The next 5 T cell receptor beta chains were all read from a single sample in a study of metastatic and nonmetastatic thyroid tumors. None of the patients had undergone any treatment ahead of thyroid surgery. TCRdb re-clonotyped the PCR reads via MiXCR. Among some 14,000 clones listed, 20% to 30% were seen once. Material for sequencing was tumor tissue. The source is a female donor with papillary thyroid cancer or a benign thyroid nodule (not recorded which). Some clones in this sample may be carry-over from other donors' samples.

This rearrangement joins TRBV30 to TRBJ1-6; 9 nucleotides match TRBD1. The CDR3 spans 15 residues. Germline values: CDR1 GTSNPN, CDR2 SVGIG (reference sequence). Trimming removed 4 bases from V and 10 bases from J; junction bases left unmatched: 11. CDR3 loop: CAWTQGATRRSPLHF. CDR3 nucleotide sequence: TGTGCCTGGACACAGGGGGCGACCCGGCGGTCACCCCTCCACTTT. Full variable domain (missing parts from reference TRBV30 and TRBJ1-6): SQTIHQWPATLVQPVGSPLSLECTVEGTSNPNLYWYRQAAGRGLQLLFYSVGIGQISSEVPQNLSASRPQDRQFILSSKKLLLSDSGFYLCAWTQGATRRSPLHFGNGTRLTVT.

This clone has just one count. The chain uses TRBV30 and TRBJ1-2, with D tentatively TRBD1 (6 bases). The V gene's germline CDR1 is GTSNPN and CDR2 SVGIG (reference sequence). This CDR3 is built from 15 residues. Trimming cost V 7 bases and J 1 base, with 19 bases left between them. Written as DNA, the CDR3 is TGTGCCTTCAAGAAGGGGGGGCAGGTTAACTATGGCTACACCTTC. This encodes CAFKKGGQVNYGYTF.

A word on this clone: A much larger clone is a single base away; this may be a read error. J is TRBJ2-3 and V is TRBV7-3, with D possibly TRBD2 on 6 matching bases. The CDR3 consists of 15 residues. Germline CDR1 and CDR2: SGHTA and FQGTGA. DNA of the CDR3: TGTGACAGCAGCCTTGGGGGTAGCGGCAGGGATACGCAGTATTTT. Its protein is CDSSLGGSGRDTQYF.

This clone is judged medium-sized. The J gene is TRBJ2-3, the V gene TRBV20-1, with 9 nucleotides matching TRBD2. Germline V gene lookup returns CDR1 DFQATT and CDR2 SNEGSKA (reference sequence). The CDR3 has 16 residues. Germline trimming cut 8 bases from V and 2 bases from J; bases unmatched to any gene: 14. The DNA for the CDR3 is TGCAGTAAAAGAGGAGTAAGCGGGAGGCCCACAGATACGCAGTATTTT. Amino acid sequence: CSKRGVSGRPTDTQYF.

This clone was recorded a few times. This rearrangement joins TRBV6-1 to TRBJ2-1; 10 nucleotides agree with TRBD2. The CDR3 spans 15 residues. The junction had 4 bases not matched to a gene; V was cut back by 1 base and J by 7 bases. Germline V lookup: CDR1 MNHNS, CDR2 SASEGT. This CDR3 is CASSEGASGGNEQFF. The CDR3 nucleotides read TGTGCCAGCAGTGAAGGGGCTAGCGGGGGTAATGAGCAGTTCTTC.